This T cell receptor beta chain comes out of a study of blood T cell repertoires in COVID-19. Repertoires were generated with immunoSEQ multiplex PCR, while TCRdb's copy carries only in-frame clones and drops some. The repertoire holds some 110,000 clones, with roughly four fifths as singletons. Germline V CDR1 and CDR2: LGHDT, YNNKEL (reference sequence). Trimming pared 1 base from V and 3 bases from J, leaving 16 bases between. CDR3 size: 17 residues. This TCR came from a woman of 80 years or more with active or convalescent COVID-19. The sample comprised peripheral blood. The chain couples TRBV3-1 (or the pseudogene TRBV3-2) to TRBJ1-3; D may be TRBD1 (6 bases). CDR3: CASSQVDWAGDGNTIYF. DNA for the CDR3: TGTGCCAGCAGCCAAGTCGACTGGGCAGGGGATGGAAACACCATATATTTT.